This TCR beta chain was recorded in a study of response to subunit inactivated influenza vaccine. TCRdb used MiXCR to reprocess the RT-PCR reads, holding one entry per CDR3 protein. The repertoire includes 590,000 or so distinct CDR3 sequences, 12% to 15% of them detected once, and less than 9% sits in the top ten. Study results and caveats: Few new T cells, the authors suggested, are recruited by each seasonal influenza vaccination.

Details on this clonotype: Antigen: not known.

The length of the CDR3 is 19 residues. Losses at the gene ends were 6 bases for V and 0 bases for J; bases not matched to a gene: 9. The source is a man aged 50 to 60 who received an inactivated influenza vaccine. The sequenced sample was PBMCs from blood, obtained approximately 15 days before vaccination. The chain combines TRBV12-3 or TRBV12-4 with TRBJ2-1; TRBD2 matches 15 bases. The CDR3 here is CASRGLAGGPRSSYNEQFF. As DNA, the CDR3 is TGTGCCAGCAGGGGACTAGCGGGAGGTCCAAGGAGCTCCTACAATGAGCAGTTCTTC.